These 2 T cell receptor beta chains were sequenced from one sample in a study of T cells in Graves' hyperthyroidism and ophthalmopathy. There were TCR beta CDR3 regions amplified from RNA transcripts. Researchers ran a first-round RT-PCR on the TCR CDR3 using the HTBI primer set. TCRdb independently ran MiXCR on the multiplex PCR reads; one entry per CDR3 protein. The repertoire consists of nearly 600,000 distinct CDR3 sequences, with 14% occurring once and the leading ten covering about 6.6%. Sample: blood. The receptors shown here come from a young woman with Graves' ophthalmopathy.

CDR3 residues: CSARVLDSGSYEQYF. CDR3 bases: TGCAGTGCTAGAGTATTAGATAGCGGCTCCTACGAGCAGTACTTC. The genes are TRBV20-1 and TRBJ2-7; possible D gene TRBD2, 6 bases. The CDR3 loop spans 15 amino acids. Looked up from germline, CDR1 is DFQATT and CDR2 is SNEGSKA (reference sequence). V lost 1 base, J lost 0 bases, and 13 bases lay in between.

This clonotype was seen only a few times. The chain carries TRBV10-3 and TRBJ2-1; D remains unclear. This CDR3 is built from 12 residues. Germline-derived CDR1 and CDR2 are ENHRY and SYGVKD. V lost 6 bases and J 5 bases, leaving 8 bases between the germline ends. CDR3 sequence: CAIRGENNEQFF. CDR3 coding DNA: TGTGCCATCAGAGGCGAAAACAATGAGCAGTTCTTC.